This T cell receptor beta chain was captured by sequencing in a study of beta chain features in type 1 diabetes. Study-level results: PCR might favor shorter templates, equally in patients and controls. Moderate but significant shortening of TCRB CDR3s was recorded in all four CD4+ subsets from Type 1 diabetes patients. It was among patients, rather than healthy donors, that naive, central memory and Treg TCRB repertoires appeared more similar. Diminished insertions and augmented deletions at VDJ junctions characterized type 1 diabetes patients. There was no resolution here of whether HLA type influences TCRB rearrangement.

The isolated RNA, all of it, was reverse transcribed, so expressed TCRB transcripts were what got sequenced. Clones were read by immunoSEQ multiplex PCR, and TCRdb kept only the in-frame ones, dropping some. The sample lists about 150,000 clones, around 10% occurring once. Points on this clone: The antigen is not known.

The J segment lost 6 bases and the V segment lost 1 base, leaving 16 bases of the junction unmatched. Germline CDR1 is SGHAT and CDR2 is FQDESV (reference sequence). The CDR3 runs 18 residues. Sample: central memory CD4+ T cells from blood. This sequence was found in a man aged 25-40 years with type 1 diabetes. The chain joins TRBV11-1 to TRBJ1-2; 8 bases map to TRBD1. The CDR3 spells CASSLEMGSGQGQDGYTF. For the CDR3, the DNA is TGTGCCAGCAGCTTAGAAATGGGTAGTGGACAGGGTCAGGATGGCTACACCTTC.